Listed below are T cell receptor beta chains from one sample, sequenced in a study of control samples from healthy donors and cancer patients. Sequencing was performed with immunoSEQ multiplex PCR; in TCRdb, only in-frame clones are kept and a portion is missing. The data contain about 120,000 clones, 85% to 95% of them singletons. Source material: blood. Receptors originate from a man younger than 40 in good health. The CDR3 runs from the conserved cysteine through the conserved F or W. Each record gives: J gene, D gene, V gene, clone size, CDR3 DNA, CDR3 protein. The D gene is left open where the match is weak. Rows give clone size only sometimes, using once, few, many, or a class for an expanded clone.

J gene: TRBJ2-5; D gene: -; V gene: TRBV7-9; clone size: -; CDR3 DNA: TGTGCCAGCAGCTTAGAGGCAGAGGCTGAGACCCAGTACTTC; CDR3 protein: CASSLEAEAETQYF
J gene: TRBJ2-3; D gene: -; V gene: TRBV4-1; clone size: -; CDR3 DNA: TGCGCCAGCAGCCAAGATTCTTCTGGAGGGGCAGATACGCAGTATTTT; CDR3 protein: CASSQDSSGGADTQYF
J gene: TRBJ2-5; D gene: TRBD2; V gene: TRBV9; clone size: -; CDR3 DNA: TGTGCCAGCAGCGTAGGTGGAGCGGGGGGTCTAGAGACCCAGTACTTC; CDR3 protein: CASSVGGAGGLETQYF
J gene: TRBJ1-4; D gene: -; V gene: TRBV5-4; clone size: -; CDR3 DNA: TGTGCCAGCAGTTCCGGGACGACAAATGAAAAACTGTTTTTT; CDR3 protein: CASSSGTTNEKLFF
J gene: TRBJ1-3; D gene: TRBD1; V gene: TRBV28; clone size: -; CDR3 DNA: TGTGCCAGCAGGCCGACAGGGGGGGGAAACACCATATATTTT; CDR3 protein: CASRPTGGGNTIYF
J gene: TRBJ2-7; D gene: -; V gene: TRBV28; clone size: -; CDR3 DNA: TGTGCCAGCAGTACTCCGGACAGACTTTACGAGCAGTACTTC; CDR3 protein: CASSTPDRLYEQYF
J gene: TRBJ1-5; D gene: -; V gene: TRBV27; clone size: -; CDR3 DNA: TGTGCCAGCAGGTTGCATGGGGGGCAGCCCCAGCATTTT; CDR3 protein: CASRLHGGQPQHF
J gene: TRBJ2-3; D gene: -; V gene: TRBV6-5; clone size: -; CDR3 DNA: TGTGCCAGCTGTTTAGGGGGGACCAGCACAGATACGCAGTATTTT; CDR3 protein: CASCLGGTSTDTQYF
J gene: TRBJ2-1; D gene: -; V gene: TRBV7-8; clone size: -; CDR3 DNA: TGTGCCAGCAGCTTCGGCTCCTTCACTTCCTACAATGAGCAGTTCTTC; CDR3 protein: CASSFGSFTSYNEQFF
J gene: TRBJ1-6; D gene: TRBD1; V gene: TRBV6-1; clone size: -; CDR3 DNA: TGTGCCAGCAGTCAAGCGACAGGGTTGGTTAATTCACCCCTCCACTTT; CDR3 protein: CASSQATGLVNSPLHF
J gene: TRBJ1-3; D gene: -; V gene: TRBV7-9; clone size: -; CDR3 DNA: TGTGCCAGTTCCCAGATGAACCTTGGAAACACCATATATTTT; CDR3 protein: CASSQMNLGNTIYF
J gene: TRBJ1-3; D gene: -; V gene: TRBV6-5; clone size: -; CDR3 DNA: TGTGCCAGCAGTCGGGACCCCTCTCCTGGAAACACCATATATTTT; CDR3 protein: CASSRDPSPGNTIYF
J gene: TRBJ1-6; D gene: -; V gene: TRBV6-5; clone size: once; CDR3 DNA: TGTGCCAGCATGGGGACTAGGGCAGGTAATTCACCCCTCCACTTT; CDR3 protein: CASMGTRAGNSPLHF
J gene: TRBJ1-1; D gene: TRBD1; V gene: TRBV4-1; clone size: once; CDR3 DNA: TGCGCCAGCAGCCACCGAGTGACAGGGATGAACACTGAAGCTTTCTTT; CDR3 protein: CASSHRVTGMNTEAFF
J gene: TRBJ1-6; D gene: TRBD1; V gene: TRBV6-6; clone size: -; CDR3 DNA: TGTGCCAGCAGCAACGACAGGGCCGGCTCACCCCTCCACTTT; CDR3 protein: CASSNDRAGSPLHF
J gene: TRBJ1-3; D gene: -; V gene: TRBV28; clone size: -; CDR3 DNA: TGTGCCAGCAGTTCTCCTCAGGGGACGCTTGGAAACACCATATATTTT; CDR3 protein: CASSSPQGTLGNTIYF
J gene: TRBJ1-1; D gene: -; V gene: TRBV15; clone size: -; CDR3 DNA: TGTGCCACCAGCAGGCCGGGGGGGCTGGGCACTGAAGCTTTCTTT; CDR3 protein: CATSRPGGLGTEAFF
J gene: TRBJ1-1; D gene: -; V gene: TRBV6-1; clone size: -; CDR3 DNA: TGTGCCAGCAGTGAATACGGGGCCACCACAATGAACACTGAAGCTTTCTTT; CDR3 protein: CASSEYGATTMNTEAFF
J gene: TRBJ1-1; D gene: TRBD1; V gene: TRBV5-4; clone size: -; CDR3 DNA: TGTGCCAGCAGCCACGGGACAGGGAGGCAAGCTTTCTTT; CDR3 protein: CASSHGTGRQAFF
J gene: TRBJ1-2; D gene: TRBD1; V gene: TRBV6-5; clone size: -; CDR3 DNA: TGTGCCAGCAGTCAACCGGGACAGGGGTTATATGGCTACACCTTC; CDR3 protein: CASSQPGQGLYGYTF
J gene: TRBJ1-1; D gene: TRBD1; V gene: TRBV7-3; clone size: -; CDR3 DNA: TGTGCCAGCAGCCTGGGACAGCAGAACACTGAAGCTTTCTTT; CDR3 protein: CASSLGQQNTEAFF
J gene: TRBJ1-6; D gene: -; V gene: TRBV1; clone size: -; CDR3 DNA: TGCACCAGCAGCCCGCCCTCCTATAATTCACCCCTCCACTTT; CDR3 protein: CTSSPPSYNSPLHF
J gene: TRBJ2-1; D gene: TRBD1; V gene: TRBV6-5; clone size: -; CDR3 DNA: TGTGCCAGCCGCCCGGGACAGCTCTTCGTGTCGGCGCAGTTCTTC; CDR3 protein: CASRPGQLFVSAQFF
J gene: TRBJ2-6; D gene: -; V gene: TRBV5-1; clone size: few; CDR3 DNA: TGCGCCAGCAGCTTTGTGGGACAAAGCTCTGGGGCCAACGTCCTGACTTTC; CDR3 protein: CASSFVGQSSGANVLTF
J gene: TRBJ1-2; D gene: -; V gene: TRBV19; clone size: -; CDR3 DNA: TGTGCCAGTAGTATAATGGCAGGGAGTAACTATGGCTACACCTTC; CDR3 protein: CASSIMAGSNYGYTF
J gene: TRBJ2-3; D gene: TRBD2; V gene: TRBV30; clone size: -; CDR3 DNA: TGTGCCTGGAGTGTAGCGGGGGGAGGAGATACGCAGTATTTT; CDR3 protein: CAWSVAGGGDTQYF
J gene: TRBJ1-3; D gene: -; V gene: TRBV9; clone size: few; CDR3 DNA: TGTGCCAGCAGGGGGAGGAACACCATATATTTT; CDR3 protein: CASRGRNTIYF
J gene: TRBJ2-1; D gene: -; V gene: TRBV7-9; clone size: once; CDR3 DNA: TGTGCCAGCAGCCCAGGGGGGATTCGGGATGAGCAGTTCTTC; CDR3 protein: CASSPGGIRDEQFF